A single sample is the source of the 30 T cell receptor beta chains below, sequenced in a study of T cell changes during pregnancy in multiple sclerosis. The protocol was immunoSEQ multiplex PCR, while the TCRdb copy is restricted to in-frame clones and leaves out a portion. Of some 49,000 clones listed, around 93% are singletons. Sequenced here: CD8+ T cells from peripheral blood mononuclear cells, sampled in the second trimester of pregnancy. All receptors derive from a female donor with multiple sclerosis, enrolled in a pregnancy study.

The J gene is TRBJ2-1, the V gene TRBV6-5; 10 bases match TRBD2. The germline V gene has CDR1 MNHEY and CDR2 SVGAGI. After removal of 6 bases from V and 6 bases from J, the junction contained 8 bases not matched to a gene. The CDR3 contains 15 residues. CDR3 protein: CASSASSGGANEQFF. In DNA form, the CDR3 reads TGTGCCAGCAGCGCCTCCAGCGGGGGGGCCAATGAGCAGTTCTTC.

J is TRBJ1-2 and V is TRBV25-1, with TRBD1 as a possible D gene (6 bases). This CDR3 contains 15 residues. CDR1 is MGHDK, CDR2 SYGVNS, per germline. V lost 4 bases and J lost 8, with 20 bases in between. This CDR3 is CASSGSGERATGYTF. CDR3 DNA: TGTGCCAGCAGTGGATCAGGGGAGAGGGCGACCGGCTACACCTTC.

This chain joins TRBV7-9 and TRBJ2-1; 9 bases line up with TRBD2. Germline assignment: CDR1 SEHNR and CDR2 FQNEAQ (reference sequence). The CDR3 sequence is 15 residues long. Trimming cost V 4 bases and J 8 bases; bases outside gene matches: 9. The CDR3 nucleotides read TGTGCCAGCAGCTCCCTCCAAGGACTAGCGTATGAGCAGTTCTTC. Residues: CASSSLQGLAYEQFF.

The chain has TRBV29-1 and TRBJ1-2; TRBD1 matches at 7 bases. CDR1 is SQVTM, CDR2 ANQGSEA, per germline. The CDR3 runs to 15 residues. With V trimmed by 2 bases and J by 5 bases, 11 bases remained unmatched. The CDR3 here is CSVESTGVRGYGYTF. The CDR3 nucleotides are TGCAGCGTTGAATCCACAGGGGTTCGAGGGTATGGCTACACCTTC.

As for this clone: Other nucleotide sequences in the sample specify the same CDR3. This rearrangement joins TRBV19 to TRBJ1-1, with a weak D call TRBD1 (6 bases). The CDR3 is made up of 12 amino acids. Germline CDR1 and CDR2: LNHDA and SQIVND (reference sequence). V dropped 6 bases and J dropped 4 bases, with 9 bases sitting between them. The CDR3 loop reads CASRQGGTEAFF. The CDR3 nucleotides are TGTGCCAGTAGACAGGGCGGCACTGAAGCTTTCTTT.

The chain employs TRBV9 and TRBJ2-6; 11 nucleotides line up with TRBD1. The CDR3 runs to 19 residues. Germline CDR1 SGDLS, CDR2 YYNGEE. The junction had 6 bases not matched to a gene; V was cut back by 1 base and J by 0 bases. The CDR3 DNA sequence: TGTGCCAGCAGCGTACACCGGACAGGGGGCCCCTCTGGGGCCAACGTCCTGACTTTC. Translation: CASSVHRTGGPSGANVLTF. The complete variable domain, with remaining parts taken from reference TRBV9 and TRBJ2-6, reads DSGVTQTPKHLITATGQRVTLRCSPRSGDLSVYWYQQSLDQGLQFLIQYYNGEERAKGNILERFSAQQFPDLHSELNLSSLELGDSALYFCASSVHRTGGPSGANVLTFGAGSRLTVL.

This sequence joins TRBV9 and TRBJ2-7; 7 nucleotides align to TRBD2. The CDR3 has 17 amino acids. The junction had 12 bases not matched to a gene; V was cut back by 0 bases and J by 3 bases. The V gene's germline CDR1 is SGDLS and CDR2 YYNGEE. The chain's CDR3 is CASSVGGNGGYLYEQYF. In nucleotides, the CDR3 is TGTGCCAGCAGCGTAGGGGGGAACGGGGGGTATCTCTACGAGCAGTACTTC.

This clone has a handful of counts. The rearrangement links TRBV13 to TRBJ1-1, with a weak D call TRBD1 (6 bases). The ends were cut back, 5 bases at V and 10 bases at J, with 14 bases in the middle. Germline CDR1 PRHDT, CDR2 FYEKMQ (reference sequence). The CDR3 runs 12 residues. Here the CDR3 DNA reads TGTGCCAGCAGCCCTGGGACAACCTCAGCTTTCTTT. Translated: CASSPGTTSAFF.

Written as DNA, the CDR3 is TGTGCCAGCAGCGCCCTATCTAGCGGGGGTAACACCGGGGAGCTGTTTTTT. Translation gives CASSALSSGGNTGELFF. This sequence joins TRBV9 and TRBJ2-2; the match to TRBD2 covers 10 bases. The CDR3 length is 17 residues. The V and J ends lost 3 bases and 2 bases, in that order; junction bases with no gene match: 7. Germline V gene lookup returns CDR1 SGDLS and CDR2 YYNGEE.

The chain couples TRBV11-2 to TRBJ2-7, with D maybe TRBD2 (6 bases). V lost 2 bases to trimming and J lost 3 bases, with 14 bases between them. CDR3 size: 15 residues. Germline CDR1 is SGHAT and CDR2 is FQNNGV. This chain's CDR3 is CASSLSRDGSYEQYF. The DNA of the CDR3 is TGTGCCAGCAGCTTAAGTAGGGACGGGAGCTACGAGCAGTACTTC.

The chain combines TRBV27 with TRBJ2-2; D ambiguous. Germline V gene lookup returns CDR1 MNHEY and CDR2 SMNVEV (reference sequence). V was shortened by 7 bases and J by 4 bases, with 16 bases between the two germline ends. This CDR3 spans 15 amino acids. CDR3 sequence reads: CASKNQQSSTGELFF. CDR3 sequence (DNA): TGTGCCAGCAAGAATCAACAGAGTTCCACCGGGGAGCTGTTTTTT.

By frequency in the sample, this clone is medium-sized. This rearrangement joins TRBV6-4 to TRBJ2-3; TRBD2 aligns across 12 bases. CDR1 and CDR2 (germline): MRHNA, SNTAGT. The CDR3 extends over 15 amino acids. V gave up 0 bases and J gave up 5 bases; unmatched junction bases: 0. CDR3: CASSDSTSGGDTQYF. CDR3 in DNA: TGTGCCAGCAGTGACTCGACTAGCGGGGGAGATACGCAGTATTTT.

DNA for the CDR3: TGCGCCAGCAGCCCCGGGCGGGTTTCAGTCTACGAGCAGTACTTC. Its translation is CASSPGRVSVYEQYF. The V call is TRBV4-3, the J call TRBJ2-7; the D gene is possibly TRBD2 (5 bases). Trimming left V 4 bases short and J 3 bases short, with 16 bases between. This CDR3 has 15 amino acids. The germline V gene has CDR1 LGHNA and CDR2 YSLEER.

This clone was detected once. The chain recombines TRBV30 with TRBJ2-7; 8 bases are a match to TRBD1. J was trimmed by 3 bases and V by 2 bases; bases with no gene match: 6. The CDR3 consists of 14 residues. Germline loops: CDR1 GTSNPN, CDR2 SVGIG (reference sequence). The CDR3: CAWSPAGGGYEQYF. The CDR3, as DNA: TGTGCCTGGAGTCCCGCAGGGGGCGGCTACGAGCAGTACTTC.

The chain recombines TRBV7-9 with TRBJ2-2, with D maybe TRBD1 (5 bases). Germline V gene lookup returns CDR1 SEHNR and CDR2 FQNEAQ (reference sequence). The CDR3 spans 15 residues. The V end was cut by 5 bases, the J end by 5 bases, with 15 bases between. CDR3 residues: CASSPLGRGTGELFF. Written as DNA, the CDR3 is TGTGCCAGCAGCCCTTTGGGTAGGGGAACCGGGGAGCTGTTTTTT.

The chain links TRBV15 to TRBJ2-3, with 16 bases aligning to TRBD2. The germline V gene encodes CDR1 LNHNV and CDR2 YYDKDF (reference sequence). CDR3 size: 18 residues. The V and J ends lost 1 base and 5 bases, in that order; junction bases with no gene match: 6. CDR3 amino acids: CATSRGGTSGGARDTQYF. The CDR3 bases are TGTGCCACCAGCAGAGGCGGGACTAGCGGGGGGGCAAGAGATACGCAGTATTTT.

The chain carries TRBV6-6 and TRBJ2-5; 9 nucleotides agree with TRBD2. CDR3 size: 15 residues. After removal of 5 bases from V and 2 bases from J, the junction contained 6 bases not matched to a gene. Germline loops: CDR1 MNHNY, CDR2 SVGAGI (reference sequence). CDR3 sequence reads: CASSSSGGSQETQYF. The CDR3 coding sequence is TGTGCCAGCAGTAGTAGCGGGGGCTCACAAGAGACCCAGTACTTC.

The V gene is TRBV9, the J gene TRBJ1-5; possible D gene TRBD1, 6 bases. V was cut by 0 bases and J by 3 bases, with 7 bases left in between. This CDR3 has 14 residues. Germline V gene lookup returns CDR1 SGDLS and CDR2 YYNGEE. CDR3 in amino acids: CASSVAGANQPQHF. In nucleotides, the CDR3 is TGTGCCAGCAGCGTAGCAGGGGCCAATCAGCCCCAGCATTTT.

The chain links TRBV4-1 to TRBJ1-5; possibly TRBD1 for D (5 bases). This CDR3 comprises 15 residues. Trimming stripped 1 base from V and 2 bases from J, with 9 bases between. Looked up from germline, CDR1 is MGHRA and CDR2 is YSYEKL. The CDR3 DNA reads as TGCGCCAGCAGCCAAGGACAGAGCGGCAATCAGCCCCAGCATTTT. Amino acids: CASSQGQSGNQPQHF.

The CDR3 loop reads CASSLWPTDYSNQPQHF. In nucleotides, the CDR3 is TGTGCCAGCAGCTTATGGCCCACGGACTATAGCAATCAGCCCCAGCATTTT. The V gene is TRBV7-2, the J gene TRBJ1-5; D unresolved. V was trimmed by 2 bases and J by 0 bases, leaving 14 bases between them. Germline CDR1 reads SGHTA; CDR2 reads FQGNSA. There are 17 residues in the CDR3.

This clone has just a few counts. The V and J genes are TRBV19 and TRBJ1-1; TRBD1 agrees at 7 bases. Germline CDR1 LNHDA, CDR2 SQIVND (reference sequence). CDR3 size: 15 residues. V shed 6 bases and J 1 base; nucleotides not matched to a gene: 8. The CDR3 DNA is TGTGCCAGTAGCACAGGGGCCGGGGAGAACACTGAAGCTTTCTTT. As protein: CASSTGAGENTEAFF. The full variable domain, completed using reference TRBV19 and TRBJ1-1, is DGGITQSPKYLFRKEGQNVTLSCEQNLNHDAMYWYRQDPGQGLRLIYYSQIVNDFQKGDIAEGYSVSREKKESFPLTVTSAQKNPTAFYLCASSTGAGENTEAFFGQGTRLTVV.

This clone was recorded a few times. The chain's CDR3 is CASSLGRSYEQYF. For the CDR3, the DNA is TGTGCCAGCAGCTTAGGAAGGAGCTACGAGCAGTACTTC. The rearrangement uses TRBV13 and TRBJ2-7; no definite D call. The CDR3 has 13 residues. Per the germline V gene, CDR1 is PRHDT and CDR2 is FYEKMQ (reference sequence). V was clipped by 0 bases and J by 3 bases, with 6 bases between them.

J is TRBJ2-7 and V is TRBV5-1, with TRBD2 matching 8 bases. This CDR3 spans 14 amino acids. Germline lookup yields CDR1 SGHRS and CDR2 YFSETQ. Trimming cost V 2 bases and J 2 bases; bases outside gene matches: 3. In DNA form, the CDR3 reads TGCGCCAGCAGCTTAAGCGGGAGCACCTACGAGCAGTACTTC. The encoded protein is CASSLSGSTYEQYF. Variable domain in full (rest from reference TRBV5-1 and TRBJ2-7): KAGVTQTPRYLIKTRGQQVTLSCSPISGHRSVSWYQQTPGQGLQFLFEYFSETQRNKGNFPGRFSGRQFSNSRSEMNVSTLELGDSALYLCASSLSGSTYEQYFGPGTRLTVT.

The gene calls are TRBV6-6 and TRBJ2-2, with a weak D call TRBD2 (6 bases). This CDR3 contains 15 residues. CDR1 is MNHNY and CDR2 is SVGAGI in the germline V gene (reference sequence). Trimming left V 6 bases short and J 1 base short, with 12 bases between. CDR3 sequence reads: CASSDPGENTGELFF. DNA for the CDR3: TGTGCCAGCAGCGACCCGGGAGAGAACACCGGGGAGCTGTTTTTT.

The chain employs TRBV4-1 and TRBJ2-3; 11 bases map to TRBD2. V was pared by 3 bases and J by 5 bases, with 1 base of the junction left unmatched. CDR3 length equals 14 residues. The germline V gene encodes CDR1 MGHRA and CDR2 YSYEKL. The CDR3 loop is CASSHLAGGDTQYF. CDR3 sequence (DNA): TGCGCCAGCAGCCATCTAGCGGGGGGAGATACGCAGTATTTT.

The chain links TRBV9 to TRBJ1-3, with D possibly TRBD1 on 6 matching bases. The CDR3 is made up of 15 amino acids. The V end lost 1 base, the J end lost 2 bases, and 10 bases lay between the germline ends. Germline CDR1 is SGDLS and CDR2 is YYNGEE. The CDR3 DNA follows: TGTGCCAGCAGCGTAAGGACAGACGCTGGAAACACCATATATTTT. Protein sequence: CASSVRTDAGNTIYF.

The chain joins TRBV11-2 to TRBJ1-4; TRBD1 aligns across 7 bases. This CDR3 has 16 amino acids. The J segment lost 6 bases and the V segment lost 1 base, leaving 8 bases of the junction unmatched. Germline-derived CDR1 and CDR2 are SGHAT and FQNNGV. CDR3 DNA: TGTGCCAGCAGCTTAGGGTGGCGGGACAGCGATGAAAAACTGTTTTTT. This codes for CASSLGWRDSDEKLFF. Supplemented by reference TRBV11-2 and TRBJ1-4, the full variable domain reads EAGVAQSPRYKIIEKRQSVAFWCNPISGHATLYWYQQILGQGPKLLIQFQNNGVVDDSQLPKDRFSAERLKGVDSTLKIQPAKLEDSAVYLCASSLGWRDSDEKLFFGSGTQLSVL.

This clone showed up just once. The chain couples TRBV5-4 to TRBJ2-7; 8 bases match TRBD1. V shed 2 bases and J 2 bases; nucleotides not matched to a gene: 3. The germline CDR1 and CDR2 sequences are SGHNT and YYREEE (reference sequence). The CDR3 contains 14 residues. CDR3 amino acids: CASSFAGGAYEQYF. The CDR3 DNA reads TGTGCCAGCAGCTTTGCAGGGGGCGCCTACGAGCAGTACTTC.

This chain joins TRBV7-2 and TRBJ1-3; 7 bases match TRBD1. Germline V gene sequence: CDR1 SGHTA, CDR2 FQGNSA. The CDR3 covers 17 residues. With 5 bases clipped from V and 0 bases from J, the junction kept 10 bases outside the gene matches. The CDR3 region is CASSPRPWDSSGNTIYF. The CDR3 DNA sequence: TGTGCCAGCAGCCCGCGACCCTGGGACAGCTCTGGAAACACCATATATTTT.

The chain links TRBV2 to TRBJ2-5; 9 nucleotides agree with TRBD2. The V gene end was trimmed by 6 bases and the J gene end by 2 bases; junction bases not matched to a gene: 10. This CDR3 has 16 residues. Looked up from germline, CDR1 is SNHLY and CDR2 is FYNNEI. CDR3 residues: CASRAAGTSLQETQYF. CDR3 DNA sequence: TGTGCCAGCAGAGCCGCCGGGACTAGCCTTCAAGAGACCCAGTACTTC.